The 20 T cell receptor beta chains below all came from one sample that was sequenced in a study of T cell repertoires in cytomegalovirus infection. MiXCR, run by TCRdb on the reads, gives a single entry per CDR3 protein. The sample lists a few hundred thousand distinct CDR3 sequences, around 9.5% seen once, with roughly 4.5% in the top ten. The sequencing input was PBMCs. These receptors were obtained from a human donor in good health (CMV status not recorded). Some clones in this sample may be carry-over from other donors' samples.

The chain joins TRBV20-1 to TRBJ2-7; weak D call: TRBD2 (6 bases). This CDR3 is 12 amino acids long. Trimming took 7 bases from V and 5 from J, leaving 15 bases between them. Germline CDR1 reads DFQATT; CDR2 reads SNEGSKA (reference sequence). The CDR3 DNA reads TGCAGTGGGGTGCGGCGGGAAGACGAGCAGTACTTC. Translating it yields CSGVRREDEQYF.

The chain combines TRBV6-6 with TRBJ1-3; D uncertain. Looked up from germline, CDR1 is MNHNY and CDR2 is SVGAGI (reference sequence). There are 13 residues in the CDR3. Between the trimmed V and J ends, which lost 1 base and 2 bases, there was a span of 3 bases. The CDR3 nucleotides read TGTGCCAGCAGTTACTTAGCTGGAAACACCATATATTTT. Translated: CASSYLAGNTIYF.

Many counts were recorded for this clonotype. The chain carries TRBV2 and TRBJ2-5; 8 bases line up with TRBD2. Germline-derived CDR1 and CDR2 are SNHLY and FYNNEI. The CDR3 is 14 residues long. J gave up 5 bases and V 5 bases, and 7 bases lay outside the gene matches. The CDR3, as DNA: TGTGCCAGCAGTCGGGGGGGGCCCCGGGAGACCCAGTACTTC. This encodes CASSRGGPRETQYF.

The chain recombines TRBV4-3 with TRBJ1-3; TRBD1 matches 7 bases. The V gene end was trimmed by 0 bases and the J gene end by 2 bases; junction bases not matched to a gene: 4. The germline gives CDR1 LGHNA, CDR2 YSLEER. The CDR3 totals 16 residues. This chain's CDR3 is CASSQDRDRAGNTIYF. CDR3 bases: TGCGCCAGCAGCCAAGACAGAGACAGGGCTGGAAACACCATATATTTT.

This clonotype came up many times. The chain links TRBV7-2 to TRBJ2-4; D is uncertain. Trimming shortened V by 5 bases and J by 5 bases, and 10 bases separated the two germline ends. The CDR3 is 13 amino acids. Per germline, CDR1 SGHTA and CDR2 FQGNSA. This CDR3 reads CASSPGVENIQYF. In DNA form, the CDR3 reads TGTGCCAGCAGCCCTGGGGTTGAAAACATTCAGTACTTC.

The V and J genes are TRBV6-2 or TRBV6-3 and TRBJ1-1; D is unclear. Trimming shortened V by 7 bases and J by 4 bases, and 13 bases separated the two germline ends. The CDR3 sequence is 13 residues long. Germline V gives CDR1 MNHEY, CDR2 SVGEGT. CDR3: CASNEGRFTEAFF. The CDR3 coding sequence is TGTGCCAGCAACGAAGGACGGTTCACTGAAGCTTTCTTT.

This clonotype was detected a few times. The chain carries TRBV6-1 and TRBJ2-1, with 7 bases lining up with TRBD2. With 7 bases clipped from V and 10 bases from J, the junction kept 10 bases outside the gene matches. CDR3 length equals 13 residues. Germline assignment: CDR1 MNHNS and CDR2 SASEGT. The CDR3 reads CASILAGWGEQFF. The CDR3, as DNA: TGTGCCAGCATTTTAGCGGGTTGGGGGGAGCAGTTCTTC.

This clonotype showed up just a few times. This sequence joins TRBV7-2 and TRBJ2-2; D gene ambiguous. Trimming shortened V by 1 base and J by 5 bases, and 5 bases separated the two germline ends. Germline CDR1 SGHTA, CDR2 FQGNSA. The CDR3 extends over 13 amino acids. Written as DNA, the CDR3 is TGTGCCAGCAGCTTAGTGCAGACCGGGGAGCTGTTTTTT. It codes for CASSLVQTGELFF. The full variable domain, rest sourced from reference TRBV7-2 and TRBJ2-2, is GAGVSQSPSNKVTEKGKDVELRCDPISGHTALYWYRQSLGQGLEFLIYFQGNSAPDKSGLPSDRFSAERTGGSVSTLTIQRTQQEDSAVYLCASSLVQTGELFFGEGSRLTVL.

At least ten counts were recorded for this clonotype. The junction departs from germline at one end; a sequencing error may be responsible. The V gene is TRBV5-3, the J gene TRBJ1-1, with TRBD1 matching 7 bases. TRBV5-3 is treated as an ORF (open reading frame) with a function not yet certain. There are 15 residues in the CDR3. The DNA for the CDR3 is TGCGCCAGCAGCCCGGACTACAGGGGCGGCACTGAAGCTTTCTTT. Translated, it gives CASSPDYRGGTEAFF.

Ten or more counts support this clonotype. This chain joins TRBV4-3 and TRBJ2-1, with a tentative D call TRBD1 (5 bases). Germline lookup yields CDR1 LGHNA and CDR2 YSLEER. This CDR3 is built from 15 residues. The ends were cut back, 0 bases at V and 9 bases at J, with 15 bases in the middle. CDR3 coding DNA: TGCGCCAGCAGCCAAGATCTTTCGTTCCAGGGTGAGCAGTTCTTC. Its protein product is CASSQDLSFQGEQFF.

This sequence joins TRBV29-1 and TRBJ2-7; D is possibly TRBD1 (6 bases). Deletions cut 5 bases from V and 0 bases from J, with 14 bases between. The germline gives CDR1 SQVTM, CDR2 ANQGSEA. The length of the CDR3 is 14 residues. The CDR3 sequence is CSVRRGLSSYEQYF. The DNA for the CDR3 is TGCAGCGTTCGCAGGGGCCTGAGCTCCTACGAGCAGTACTTC.

This clonotype has at least ten counts. The chain has TRBV25-1 and TRBJ2-3, with D maybe TRBD2 (6 bases). Trimming stripped 3 bases from V and 2 bases from J, with 12 bases between. The CDR3 totals 15 residues. Germline assignment: CDR1 MGHDK and CDR2 SYGVNS. Here the CDR3 reads CASSEVAGPTDTQYF. The CDR3 nucleotides read TGTGCCAGCAGTGAGGTTGCGGGACCCACAGATACGCAGTATTTT.

This clonotype was counted many times. The V call is TRBV29-1, the J call TRBJ2-3; 8 bases map to TRBD2. CDR1 and CDR2 (germline): SQVTM, ANQGSEA. V lost 2 bases, J lost 4 bases, and 2 bases stayed unmatched. The CDR3 contains 13 residues. CDR3 coding DNA: TGCAGCGTTGAACGGGGACTAGCAGATACGCAGTATTTT. Its translation: CSVERGLADTQYF.

Many counts were recorded for this clonotype. The V gene is TRBV28, the J gene TRBJ1-2; the D gene is possibly TRBD1 (5 bases). V dropped 7 bases and J dropped 7 bases, with 13 bases sitting between them. This CDR3 is built from 12 residues. Germline CDR1 MDHEN, CDR2 SYDVKM. The CDR3 nucleotides read TGTGCCAGCACCCAAAGCAGGGTTGGCTACACCTTC. Protein product: CASTQSRVGYTF.

The chain combines TRBV6-4 with TRBJ2-1; TRBD2 matches 13 bases. This CDR3 has 15 residues. V was clipped by 6 bases and J by 5 bases; unmatched bases: 4. Germline CDR1 reads MRHNA; CDR2 reads SNTAGT. The CDR3 DNA reads as TGTGCCAGCAGCCAACTAGCGGGGGGGGACAATGAGCAGTTCTTC. Translating it yields CASSQLAGGDNEQFF.

This clonotype was seen many times. The chain joins TRBV7-2 to TRBJ1-2; D is uncertain. Germline V lookup: CDR1 SGHTA, CDR2 FQGNSA. Trimming removed 1 base at V and 0 bases at J, with 9 bases between. This CDR3 is built from 15 residues. CDR3 coding DNA: TGTGCCAGCAGCTTAGTGAGAGAAGCTAACTATGGCTACACCTTC. As protein: CASSLVREANYGYTF.

In this sample, this clonotype turned up many times. This chain joins TRBV6-8 and TRBJ2-5, with 11 bases identical to TRBD2. CDR3 length: 16 residues. Germline lookup yields CDR1 MNHGY and CDR2 SAAAGT. V gave up 0 bases and J gave up 4 bases; unmatched junction bases: 4. CDR3 sequence: CASSYSRLAGIETQYF. Here the CDR3 DNA reads TGTGCCAGCAGTTACTCCAGACTAGCGGGGATAGAGACCCAGTACTTC.

This clonotype came up a few times. This chain links TRBV2 with TRBJ2-1; possibly TRBD1 or TRBD2 for D (5 bases each). CDR3 size: 14 residues. Deletions cut 3 bases from V and 2 bases from J, with 8 bases between. CDR1 and CDR2 (germline): SNHLY, FYNNEI. The DNA for the CDR3 is TGTGCCAGCAGTGATCCGGGGCCCTACAATGAGCAGTTCTTC. It translates to CASSDPGPYNEQFF.

The J gene is TRBJ1-1, the V gene TRBV28; 7 positions agree with TRBD1. Looked up from germline, CDR1 is MDHEN and CDR2 is SYDVKM. The CDR3 spans 12 residues. The ends lost 4 bases at V and 10 bases at J; junction bases unmatched: 6. The CDR3 DNA is TGTGCCAGCAGTTCGACAGGGAAAGGAGCTTTCTTT. Translated: CASSSTGKGAFF.

The table lists this clonotype with many counts. The rearrangement uses TRBV7-8 and TRBJ2-6, with 7 bases identical to TRBD1. After removal of 2 bases from V and 4 bases from J, the junction contained 5 bases not matched to a gene. Per the germline V gene, CDR1 is SGHVS and CDR2 is FQNEAQ. This CDR3 region has 16 residues. CDR3 coding DNA: TGTGCCAGCAGCTTAAAGACAGGGAGAGGGGCCAACGTCCTGACTTTC. The encoded protein is CASSLKTGRGANVLTF.